These 11 T cell receptor beta chains share one sample of origin, sequenced in a study of radiation and T cells in renal cell carcinoma. Noted time point: blood 4 weeks post-SBRT, at nephrectomy. This sample's treatment: 15 Gy SBRT to primary tumor, nephrectomy 4 weeks later. Sequencing was performed with immunoSEQ multiplex PCR; in TCRdb, only in-frame clones are kept and a portion is missing. Of some 150,000 clones in the sample, around nine tenths are singletons; the top ten hold over 15%. The sample consisted of blood, taken from a patient whose treatment included radiotherapy and nephrectomy. Every receptor here comes from a woman between 45 and 60 years old with renal cell carcinoma.

The V gene is TRBV5-4, the J gene TRBJ2-1; D possibly corresponds to TRBD2 (6 bases). Germline-derived CDR1 and CDR2 are SGHNT and YYREEE (reference sequence). V lost 3 bases and J 3 bases, leaving 10 bases between the germline ends. The CDR3 length is 14 residues. CDR3 amino acids: CASSSGLNYNEQFF. The CDR3 coding sequence is TGTGCCAGCAGCTCGGGACTGAACTACAATGAGCAGTTCTTC.

The J gene is TRBJ2-1, the V gene TRBV5-1; tentative D call: TRBD2 (5 bases). V shed 9 bases and J shed 2 bases, with 15 bases lying between them. The CDR3 sequence is 14 residues long. Germline loops: CDR1 SGHRS, CDR2 YFSETQ. The CDR3 region has the DNA TGCGCCACCGAAGAGGGTCCCACCTACAATGAGCAGTTCTTC. Amino acids: CATEEGPTYNEQFF.

This chain uses TRBV6-5 with TRBJ2-1, with D possibly TRBD1 on 6 matching bases. CDR1 is MNHEY and CDR2 is SVGAGI in the germline V gene. This CDR3 is 14 amino acids long. V dropped 7 bases and J dropped 6 bases, with 16 bases sitting between them. The CDR3 reads CASTREQGTNEQFF. The CDR3 coding sequence is TGTGCCAGCACACGAGAACAGGGTACCAATGAGCAGTTCTTC.

The CDR3 spells CASSSGPGYGNTIYF. The CDR3 DNA sequence: TGCGCCAGCAGCTCCGGACCGGGGTATGGAAACACCATATATTTT. The V call is TRBV5-1, the J call TRBJ1-3; D call uncertain. The V end was cut by 3 bases, the J end by 3 bases, with 13 bases between. From germline, CDR1 is SGHRS and CDR2 YFSETQ. CDR3 length: 15 amino acids.

This chain connects TRBV15 to TRBJ2-5; 8 positions agree with TRBD1. This CDR3 is built from 15 residues. The V segment lost 0 bases and the J segment 4 bases; nucleotides outside the gene matches: 4. Germline loops: CDR1 LNHNV, CDR2 YYDKDF (reference sequence). CDR3 bases: TGTGCCACCAGCAGAGATGGACAGGGAGGAGAGACCCAGTACTTC. This gives the protein CATSRDGQGGETQYF.

This chain connects TRBV5-1 to TRBJ2-2; 8 bases are shared with TRBD2. CDR1 is SGHRS and CDR2 is YFSETQ in the germline V gene. V shed 7 bases and J 2 bases; nucleotides not matched to a gene: 4. This CDR3 is 14 amino acids long. CDR3 sequence (DNA): TGCGCCAGCCGTAGCGGGGCCAACACCGGGGAGCTGTTTTTT. The encoded protein is CASRSGANTGELFF.

The chain combines TRBV27 with TRBJ2-7; 10 nucleotides align to TRBD1. The V gene end was trimmed by 4 bases and the J gene end by 5 bases; junction bases not matched to a gene: 11. Germline CDR1 reads MNHEY; CDR2 reads SMNVEV (reference sequence). The CDR3 runs to 16 residues. CDR3 in DNA: TGTGCCAGCAGTTATCTAGGGACAGGGGCCATCAACGAGCAGTACTTC. Its protein is CASSYLGTGAINEQYF.

V gene TRBV7-2 combines with J gene TRBJ1-5; a weak D match, TRBD1 (5 bases). The CDR3 totals 17 residues. Trimming cost V 5 bases and J 0 bases, with 17 bases left between them. Germline values: CDR1 SGHTA, CDR2 FQGNSA. CDR3 loop: CASSPYTRQYSNQPQHF. Here the CDR3 DNA reads TGTGCCAGCAGCCCTTATACCCGACAGTATAGCAATCAGCCCCAGCATTTT.

V usage is TRBV7-2 and J usage is TRBJ1-2; tentative D call: TRBD1 (5 bases). The germline V gene has CDR1 SGHTA and CDR2 FQGNSA. V was clipped by 5 bases and J by 4 bases, with 17 bases between them. This CDR3 contains 15 residues. CDR3 in amino acids: CASSPLHGGPYGYTF. The CDR3 coding sequence is TGTGCCAGCAGCCCCCTACACGGGGGACCCTATGGCTACACCTTC.

The chain couples TRBV6-6 to TRBJ1-5; possibly TRBD1 for D (5 bases). V lost 5 bases and J 3 bases, leaving 8 bases between the germline ends. Germline CDR1 is MNHNY and CDR2 is SVGAGI (reference sequence). This CDR3 region has 13 residues. CDR3 amino acids: CASSRGYNQPQHF. The CDR3 DNA is TGTGCCAGCAGTCGGGGCTACAATCAGCCCCAGCATTTT.

The chain couples TRBV7-9 to TRBJ2-7; D gene ambiguous. This CDR3 comprises 13 residues. Germline V gives CDR1 SEHNR, CDR2 FQNEAQ (reference sequence). V was shortened by 5 bases and J by 7 bases, with 15 bases between the two germline ends. The chain's CDR3 is CASSLSPLVEQYF. For the CDR3, the DNA is TGTGCCAGCAGCCTAAGCCCTTTAGTGGAGCAGTACTTC. The full variable domain, in which reference TRBV7-9 and TRBJ2-7 provide the parts outside the CDR3, is DTGVSQNPRHKITKRGQNVTFRCDPISEHNRLYWYRQTLGQGPEFLTYFQNEAQLEKSRLLSDRFSAERPKGSFSTLEIQRTEQGDSAMYLCASSLSPLVEQYFGPGTRLTVT.